This T cell receptor beta chain was sequenced for a study of blood T cells in healthy people across ages. The wider study: Roughly one uniquely barcoded beta molecule per two T cells was captured.

Germline lookup yields CDR1 LNHDA and CDR2 SQIVND (reference sequence). Unmatched junction bases numbered 11, after V lost 6 bases and J lost 7 bases. The CDR3 has 16 residues. This clonotype occurred many times. Using a J-beta primer mix together with a sample-barcoded 5' primer, a second PCR was run for 7 to 11 cycles. Via MiXCR, TCRdb re-called the 5' RACE reads, giving one row per CDR3 protein. The sample lists roughly 650,000 distinct CDR3 sequences, about 32% occurring once. The sequenced material came from blood. This chain connects TRBV19 to TRBJ2-1, with 11 bases matching TRBD2. The clonotype comes from a woman older than 75 in good health. CDR3 loop: CASRSGGASGGNEQFF. CDR3 DNA: TGTGCCAGTAGATCTGGGGGGGCTAGCGGGGGGAATGAGCAGTTCTTC.